This note documents a single T cell receptor beta chain sequence. There is no known antigen for this receptor. Per-base quality was not reported, and no clone a single base away is much larger than it. The immunoSEQ Assay, a bias-controlled multiplex PCR, was used to amplify TCRbeta CDR3 regions from genomic DNA. The original pipeline was this. Nucleated cell counts per sample were estimated from amplification of reference gene primers within the assay. Sequence reads were collapsed and filtered to measure the absolute abundance of every unique TCRbeta CDR3 rearrangement. For each sample, productive Simpson clonality was calculated as the square root of Simpson's diversity index over productive rearrangements. Sourced from immuneACCESS, this table was stored by TCRdb with only in-frame sequences that have V and J called. A share of the clones is absent; for the studies checked, an unresolved V gene accounts for under half, and the remainder has no known explanation. V, J and clone size are taken as reported in that table, and D and trimming were inferred from the DNA itself. Within this sample are hundreds of thousands of clones, with approximately 90% of them counted one time only. Of the sample, 10% to 15% falls within the top ten clones.

The sample is drawn from a study of blood T cell repertoires in COVID-19 (dated by TCRdb to between 2020 and 2021). Concerning the study at large: The collaborator samples originated in the United States, Italy and Spain and spanned the acute and convalescent phases of COVID-19. The prospective study material was composed of cDNA or gDNA derived from T cells, B-cell-depleted T cells, or PBMCs. Subjects who had been exposed to COVID-19, were actively infected with it, or had recovered from it provided the deeply sampled blood TCRbeta repertoires that made up the dataset. The repertoires were released in a freely available public database intended as a resource for research on the immune response to SARS-CoV-2. The samples were drawn from the first 160 participants of the ongoing ImmuneRACE study and from 950 to 1,500 subjects provided by 6 global collaborators. Nearly every sample came with metadata listing a de-identified subject ID, COVID-19 status, age in years and sex. Where HLA class I and class II types were available, the types were taken from metadata supplied by the sample provider, not from assay-based typing.

The study at large found these results: The amount of clinical and demographic metadata varied by source and participant and was provided uncurated.

The CDR3 measures 15 amino acids from cysteine to phenylalanine. Only the CDR3 DNA is retained, 45 bases long and in frame from the first base. Trimming accounts for 8 bases at V and 2 bases at J, while the number of junction bases matched to no gene is 8. The germline V gene yields SGHTA for CDR1 and FQGNSA for CDR2. One collaborating source in Seattle enrolled patients while the patients were actively infected and followed the patients over time throughout the course of disease. Whole blood was collected in K2EDTA tubes by collaborating institutions according to the institutions' own protocols. For TCRbeta analysis, collaborators shipped samples as frozen whole blood, isolated PBMCs, or DNA extracted from either of those sample types.

Sample: peripheral blood. Recombination joined TRBV7-2 with TRBJ2-3; 9 bases in between match TRBD2. The TCR sequence derives from a woman in her forties or fifties with COVID-19, enrolled during active disease. The CDR3 reads CASGQAGGPTDTQYF. The DNA sequence is as follows: TGTGCCAGCGGACAAGCGGGGGGTCCCACAGATACGCAGTATTTT.